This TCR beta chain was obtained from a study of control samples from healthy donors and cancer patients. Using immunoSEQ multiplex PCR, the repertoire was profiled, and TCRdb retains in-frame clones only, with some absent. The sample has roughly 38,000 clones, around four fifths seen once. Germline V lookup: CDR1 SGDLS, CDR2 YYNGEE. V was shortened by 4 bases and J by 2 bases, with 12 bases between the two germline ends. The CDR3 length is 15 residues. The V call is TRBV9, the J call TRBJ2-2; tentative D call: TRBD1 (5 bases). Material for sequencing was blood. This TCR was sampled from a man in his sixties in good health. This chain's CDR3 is CASSSQVINTGELFF. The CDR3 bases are TGTGCCAGCAGCTCACAGGTTATAAACACCGGGGAGCTGTTTTTT. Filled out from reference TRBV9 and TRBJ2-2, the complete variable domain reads DSGVTQTPKHLITATGQRVTLRCSPRSGDLSVYWYQQSLDQGLQFLIQYYNGEERAKGNILERFSAQQFPDLHSELNLSSLELGDSALYFCASSSQVINTGELFFGEGSRLTVL.